In this sample, the clone carrying this T cell receptor beta chain turned up many times. The antigen remains undetermined. This record belongs to a study of early T cells in non-severe SARS-CoV-2 infection. Study-level results: Matching results from VDJdb favored anti-spike CD8 responses, leaving private and CD4 specificities undetected.

V lost 5 bases to trimming and J lost 0 bases, with 11 bases between them. Germline V lookup: CDR1 SGHAT, CDR2 FQNNGV. The CDR3 extends over 16 amino acids. As part of library construction, unique molecular identifiers were attached to individual cDNA molecules. TCRdb analysed the 5' RACE reads with MiXCR anew, one entry per CDR3 protein. The table lists approximately 50,000 distinct CDR3 sequences, approximately 12% of them singletons. The source is an adult who was a healthcare worker with PCR-confirmed SARS-CoV-2 infection or an uninfected control (not recorded which). V and J are TRBV11-2 and TRBJ2-6, with unresolved D. Sequenced material: whole blood. As DNA, the CDR3 is TGTGCCAGCAGCACCGGCAGTTTCTCTGGGGCCAACGTCCTGACTTTC. This gives the protein CASSTGSFSGANVLTF.